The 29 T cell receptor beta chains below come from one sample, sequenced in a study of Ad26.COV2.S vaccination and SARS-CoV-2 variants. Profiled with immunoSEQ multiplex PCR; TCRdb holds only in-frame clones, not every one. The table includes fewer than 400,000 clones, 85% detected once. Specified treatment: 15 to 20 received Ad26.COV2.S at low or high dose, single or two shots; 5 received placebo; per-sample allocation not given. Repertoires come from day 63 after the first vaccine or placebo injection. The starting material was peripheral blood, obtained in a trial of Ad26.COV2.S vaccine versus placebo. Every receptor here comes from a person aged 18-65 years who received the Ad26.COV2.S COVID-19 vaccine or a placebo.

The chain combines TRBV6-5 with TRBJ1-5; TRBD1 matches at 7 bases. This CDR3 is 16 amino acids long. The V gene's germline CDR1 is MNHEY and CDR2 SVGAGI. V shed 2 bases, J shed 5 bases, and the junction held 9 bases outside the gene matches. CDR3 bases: TGTGCCAGCAGTTACGGCGACAGGGAAGATGATCAGCCCCAGCATTTT. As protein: CASSYGDREDDQPQHF.

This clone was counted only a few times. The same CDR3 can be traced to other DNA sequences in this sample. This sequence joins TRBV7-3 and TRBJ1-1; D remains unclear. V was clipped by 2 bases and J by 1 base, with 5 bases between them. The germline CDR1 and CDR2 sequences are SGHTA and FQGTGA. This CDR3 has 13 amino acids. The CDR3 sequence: CASSLRGNTEAFF. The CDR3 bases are TGTGCCAGCAGCTTACGGGGGAACACTGAAGCTTTCTTT.

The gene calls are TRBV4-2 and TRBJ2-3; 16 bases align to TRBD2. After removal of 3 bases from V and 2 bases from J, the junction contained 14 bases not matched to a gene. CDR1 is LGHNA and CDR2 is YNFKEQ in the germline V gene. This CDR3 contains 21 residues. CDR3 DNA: TGTGCCAGCAGCCATTCCGGGACTAGCGGGGGGGCTGAAGTCCCCACAGATACGCAGTATTTT. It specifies CASSHSGTSGGAEVPTDTQYF.

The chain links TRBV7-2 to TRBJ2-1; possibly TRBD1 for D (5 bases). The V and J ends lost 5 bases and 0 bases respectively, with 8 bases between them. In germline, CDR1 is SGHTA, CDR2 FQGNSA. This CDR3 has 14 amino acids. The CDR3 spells CASSPDSSYNEQFF. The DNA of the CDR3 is TGTGCCAGCAGCCCAGACAGCTCCTACAATGAGCAGTTCTTC.

This chain's CDR3 is CASSENLGAELVLTGELFF. The CDR3 DNA reads as TGTGCCAGCAGCGAGAACTTAGGAGCCGAGCTCGTTTTAACCGGGGAGCTGTTTTTT. The chain has TRBV11-2 and TRBJ2-2; unclear D gene. Germline V gene sequence: CDR1 SGHAT, CDR2 FQNNGV. The CDR3 runs to 19 residues. Trimming took off 5 bases at V and 5 bases at J, with 27 bases between the two ends.

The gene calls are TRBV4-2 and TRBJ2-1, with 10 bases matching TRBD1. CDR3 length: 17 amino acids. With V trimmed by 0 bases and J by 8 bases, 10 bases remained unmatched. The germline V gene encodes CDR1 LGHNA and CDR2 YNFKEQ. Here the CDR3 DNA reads TGTGCCAGCAGCCAAGATTCAGGGACAGGGGTCTTCGATGAGCAGTTCTTC. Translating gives CASSQDSGTGVFDEQFF.

CDR3 sequence: CASSLVSGREGEKLFF. CDR3 nucleotides: TGTGCCAGCAGCCTGGTTTCTGGCAGGGAGGGTGAAAAACTGTTTTTT. The V call is TRBV4-2, the J call TRBJ1-4, with a possible D match to TRBD1 (5 bases). The CDR3 totals 16 residues. The V end lost 4 bases, the J end lost 7 bases, and 19 bases lay between the germline ends. Germline loops: CDR1 LGHNA, CDR2 YNFKEQ.

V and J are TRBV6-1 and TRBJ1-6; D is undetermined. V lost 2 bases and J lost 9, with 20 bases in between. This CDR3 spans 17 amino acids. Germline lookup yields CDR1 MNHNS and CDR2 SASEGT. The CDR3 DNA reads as TGTGCCAGCAGTGAACCTCTCTGGACCGAACGAGGTTCACCCCTCCACTTT. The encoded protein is CASSEPLWTERGSPLHF.

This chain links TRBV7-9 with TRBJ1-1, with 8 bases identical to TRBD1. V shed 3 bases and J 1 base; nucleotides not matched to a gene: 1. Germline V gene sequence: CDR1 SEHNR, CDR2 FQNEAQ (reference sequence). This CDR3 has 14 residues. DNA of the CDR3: TGTGCCAGCAGCTTCGGGACAGGGAACACTGAAGCTTTCTTT. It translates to CASSFGTGNTEAFF.

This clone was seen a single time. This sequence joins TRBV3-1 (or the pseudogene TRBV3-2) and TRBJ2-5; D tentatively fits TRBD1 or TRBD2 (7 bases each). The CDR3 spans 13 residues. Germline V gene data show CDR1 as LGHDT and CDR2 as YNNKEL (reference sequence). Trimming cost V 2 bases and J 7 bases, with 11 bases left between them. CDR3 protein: CASSQTGEGTQYF. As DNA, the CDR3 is TGTGCCAGCAGCCAAACAGGGGAGGGGACCCAGTACTTC.

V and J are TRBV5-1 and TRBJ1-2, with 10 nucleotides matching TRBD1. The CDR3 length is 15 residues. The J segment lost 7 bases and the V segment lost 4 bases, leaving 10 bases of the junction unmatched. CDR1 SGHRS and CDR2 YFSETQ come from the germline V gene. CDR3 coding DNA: TGCGCCAGCAGCATCTCGACAGGGGGCGCGAGTGGCTACACCTTC. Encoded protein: CASSISTGGASGYTF.

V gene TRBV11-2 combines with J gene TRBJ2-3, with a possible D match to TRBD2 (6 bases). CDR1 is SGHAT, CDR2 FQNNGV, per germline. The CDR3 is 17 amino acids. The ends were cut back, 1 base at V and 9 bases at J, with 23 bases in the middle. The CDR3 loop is CASSLVFILRDSETQYF. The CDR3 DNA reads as TGTGCCAGCAGCTTAGTTTTCATTCTACGGGACTCCGAGACGCAGTATTTT.

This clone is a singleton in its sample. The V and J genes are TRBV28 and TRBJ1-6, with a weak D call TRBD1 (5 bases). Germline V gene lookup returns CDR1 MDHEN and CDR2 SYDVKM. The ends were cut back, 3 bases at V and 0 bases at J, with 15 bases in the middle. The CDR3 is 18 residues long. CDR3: CASSFFSGRASYNSPLHF. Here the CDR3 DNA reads TGTGCCAGCAGTTTTTTCTCGGGACGGGCCTCCTATAATTCACCCCTCCACTTT.

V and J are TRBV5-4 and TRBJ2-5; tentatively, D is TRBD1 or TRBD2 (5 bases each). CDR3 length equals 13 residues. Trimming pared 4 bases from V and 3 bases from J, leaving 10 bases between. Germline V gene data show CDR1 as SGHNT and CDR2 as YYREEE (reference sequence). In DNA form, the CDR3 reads TGTGCCAGCAGCCCCGGGACGGAAGAGACCCAGTACTTC. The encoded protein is CASSPGTEETQYF. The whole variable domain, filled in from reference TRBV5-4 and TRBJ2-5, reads ETGVTQSPTHLIKTRGQQVTLRCSSQSGHNTVSWYQQALGQGPQFIFQYYREEENGRGNFPPRFSGLQFPNYSSELNVNALELDDSALYLCASSPGTEETQYFGPGTRLLVL.

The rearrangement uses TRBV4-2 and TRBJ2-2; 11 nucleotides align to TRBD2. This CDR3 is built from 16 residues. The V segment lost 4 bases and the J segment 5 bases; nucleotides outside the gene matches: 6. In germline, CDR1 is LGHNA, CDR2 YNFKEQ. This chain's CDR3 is CASSRTSGSGTGELFF. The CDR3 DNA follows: TGTGCCAGCAGCCGGACTAGCGGGTCGGGTACCGGGGAGCTGTTTTTT.

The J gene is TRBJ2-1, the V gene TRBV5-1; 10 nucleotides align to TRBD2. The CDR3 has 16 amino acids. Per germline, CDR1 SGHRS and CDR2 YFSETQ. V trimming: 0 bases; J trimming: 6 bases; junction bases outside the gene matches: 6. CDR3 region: CASSLEGLAVSNEQFF. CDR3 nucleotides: TGCGCCAGCAGCTTGGAAGGACTAGCGGTTTCCAATGAGCAGTTCTTC.

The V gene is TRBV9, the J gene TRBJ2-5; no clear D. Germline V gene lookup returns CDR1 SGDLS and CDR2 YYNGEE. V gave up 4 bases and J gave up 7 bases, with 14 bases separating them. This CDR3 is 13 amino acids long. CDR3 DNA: TGTGCCAGCAGCCCTCGTCCTTTTGTGACCCAGTACTTC. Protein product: CASSPRPFVTQYF. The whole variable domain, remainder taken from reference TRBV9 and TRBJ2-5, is DSGVTQTPKHLITATGQRVTLRCSPRSGDLSVYWYQQSLDQGLQFLIQYYNGEERAKGNILERFSAQQFPDLHSELNLSSLELGDSALYFCASSPRPFVTQYFGPGTRLLVL.

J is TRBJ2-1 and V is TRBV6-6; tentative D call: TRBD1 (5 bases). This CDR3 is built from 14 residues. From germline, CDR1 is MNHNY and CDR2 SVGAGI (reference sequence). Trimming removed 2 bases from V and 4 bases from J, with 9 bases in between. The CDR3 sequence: CASSYPDKYNEQFF. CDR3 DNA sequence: TGTGCCAGCAGTTACCCGGACAAGTACAATGAGCAGTTCTTC.

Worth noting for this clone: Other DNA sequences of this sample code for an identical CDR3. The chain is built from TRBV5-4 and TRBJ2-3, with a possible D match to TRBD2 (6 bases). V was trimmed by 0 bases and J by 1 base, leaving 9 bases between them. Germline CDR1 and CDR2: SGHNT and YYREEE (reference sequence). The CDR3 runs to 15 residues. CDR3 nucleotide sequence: TGTGCCAGCAGCTTGGTGCGGGGAGGCACAGATACGCAGTATTTT. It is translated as CASSLVRGGTDTQYF.

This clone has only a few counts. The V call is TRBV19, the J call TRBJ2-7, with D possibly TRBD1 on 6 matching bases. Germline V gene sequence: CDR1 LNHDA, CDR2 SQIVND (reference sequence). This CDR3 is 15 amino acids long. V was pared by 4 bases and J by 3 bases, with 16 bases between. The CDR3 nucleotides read TGTGCCAGTAGTAAACGAACATTACAGGGCTACGAGCAGTACTTC. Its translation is CASSKRTLQGYEQYF.

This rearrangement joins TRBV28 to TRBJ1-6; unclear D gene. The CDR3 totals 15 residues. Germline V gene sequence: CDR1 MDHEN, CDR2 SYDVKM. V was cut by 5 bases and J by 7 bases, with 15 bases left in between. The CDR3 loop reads CASSPHEGKNSPLHF. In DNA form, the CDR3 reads TGTGCCAGCAGTCCCCATGAGGGAAAAAATTCACCCCTCCACTTT.

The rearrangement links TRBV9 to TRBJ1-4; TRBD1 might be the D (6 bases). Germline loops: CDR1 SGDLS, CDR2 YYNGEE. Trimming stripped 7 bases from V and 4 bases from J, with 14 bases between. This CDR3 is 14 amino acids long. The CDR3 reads CASRRGANNEKLFF. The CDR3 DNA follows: TGTGCCAGCCGTAGGGGGGCAAATAATGAAAAACTGTTTTTT.

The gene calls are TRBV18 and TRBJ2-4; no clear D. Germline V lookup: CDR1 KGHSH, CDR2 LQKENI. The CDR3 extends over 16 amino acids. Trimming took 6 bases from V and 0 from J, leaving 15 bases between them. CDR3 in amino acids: CASSPEATIAKNIQYF. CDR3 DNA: TGTGCCAGCTCTCCCGAGGCCACGATAGCCAAAAACATTCAGTACTTC.

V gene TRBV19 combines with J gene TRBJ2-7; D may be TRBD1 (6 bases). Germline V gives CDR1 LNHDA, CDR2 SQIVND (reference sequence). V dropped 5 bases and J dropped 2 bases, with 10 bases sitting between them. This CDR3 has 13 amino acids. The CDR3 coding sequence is TGTGCCAGTAGTCCCTCAGGGGCCTACGAGCAGTACTTC. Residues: CASSPSGAYEQYF. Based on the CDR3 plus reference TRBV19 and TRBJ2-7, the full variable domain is DGGITQSPKYLFRKEGQNVTLSCEQNLNHDAMYWYRQDPGQGLRLIYYSQIVNDFQKGDIAEGYSVSREKKESFPLTVTSAQKNPTAFYLCASSPSGAYEQYFGPGTRLTVT.

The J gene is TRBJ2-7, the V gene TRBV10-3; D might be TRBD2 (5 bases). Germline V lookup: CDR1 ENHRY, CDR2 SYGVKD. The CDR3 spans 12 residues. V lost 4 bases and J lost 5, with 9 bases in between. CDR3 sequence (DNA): TGTGCCATCAGTGTGAGGGTTGACGAGCAGTACTTC. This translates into CAISVRVDEQYF.

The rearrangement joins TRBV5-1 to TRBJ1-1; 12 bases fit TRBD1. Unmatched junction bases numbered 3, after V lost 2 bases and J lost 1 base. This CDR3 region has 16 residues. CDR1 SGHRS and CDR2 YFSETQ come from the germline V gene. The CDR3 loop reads CASSFSGQGANTEAFF. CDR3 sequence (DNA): TGCGCCAGCAGCTTCTCGGGACAGGGGGCGAACACTGAAGCTTTCTTT.

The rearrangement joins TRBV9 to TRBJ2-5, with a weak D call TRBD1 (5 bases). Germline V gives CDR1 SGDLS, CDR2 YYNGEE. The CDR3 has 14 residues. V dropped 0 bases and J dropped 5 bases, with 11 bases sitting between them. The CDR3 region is CASSVVAGQETQYF. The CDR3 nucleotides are TGTGCCAGCAGCGTAGTGGCAGGGCAGGAGACCCAGTACTTC.

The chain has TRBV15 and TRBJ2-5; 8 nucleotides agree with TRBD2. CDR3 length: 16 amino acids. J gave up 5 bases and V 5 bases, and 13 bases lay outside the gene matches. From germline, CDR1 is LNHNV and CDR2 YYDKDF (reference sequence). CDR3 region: CATSENYGGGSETQYF. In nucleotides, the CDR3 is TGTGCCACCAGCGAAAATTACGGGGGGGGTTCGGAGACCCAGTACTTC.

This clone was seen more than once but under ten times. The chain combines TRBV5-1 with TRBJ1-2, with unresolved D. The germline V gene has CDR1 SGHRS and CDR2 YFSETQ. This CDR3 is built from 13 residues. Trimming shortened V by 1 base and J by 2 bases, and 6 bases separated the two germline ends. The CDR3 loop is CASSLSQNYGYTF. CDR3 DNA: TGCGCCAGCAGCTTGTCACAGAACTATGGCTACACCTTC. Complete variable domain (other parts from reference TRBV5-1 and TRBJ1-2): KAGVTQTPRYLIKTRGQQVTLSCSPISGHRSVSWYQQTPGQGLQFLFEYFSETQRNKGNFPGRFSGRQFSNSRSEMNVSTLELGDSALYLCASSLSQNYGYTFGSGTRLTVV.